A single sample is the source of the 13 T cell receptor beta chains below, sequenced in a study of shared clonotypes between healthy human individuals. Sequencing was performed with immunoSEQ multiplex PCR; in TCRdb, only in-frame clones are kept and a portion is missing. The sample holds about 700,000 clones, 92% seen once. CD8 cells regarded as naive lacked CD45RO, were positively chosen for CCR7, and omitted terminally differentiated effector memory CD45RA+ cells. The sequencing sample was made of naive CD8+ T cells sorted from blood. The receptors were gathered from a man aged 25-40 years in good health.

This clone was detected only once. The rearrangement links TRBV4-1 to TRBJ1-2; D perhaps matches TRBD1 (6 bases). Trimming left V 1 base short and J 5 bases short, with 14 bases between. The CDR3 loop spans 15 amino acids. Germline loops: CDR1 MGHRA, CDR2 YSYEKL. CDR3 bases: TGCGCCAGCAGCCAAGTTCCAGGGGAGTATTATGGCTACACCTTC. Amino acid sequence: CASSQVPGEYYGYTF.

The V and J genes are TRBV2 and TRBJ2-1, with 9 bases lining up with TRBD2. This CDR3 contains 18 residues. With 6 bases clipped from V and 8 bases from J, the junction kept 20 bases outside the gene matches. The germline V gene encodes CDR1 SNHLY and CDR2 FYNNEI. The CDR3 sequence: CASSGTVFSGSDKDEQFF. Here the CDR3 DNA reads TGTGCCAGCAGCGGGACCGTATTTAGCGGGAGTGATAAAGATGAGCAGTTCTTC.

The genes are TRBV29-1 and TRBJ2-7; TRBD1 agrees at 8 bases. The CDR3 covers 14 residues. The V segment lost 4 bases and the J segment 0 bases; nucleotides outside the gene matches: 5. CDR1 is SQVTM, CDR2 ANQGSEA, per germline. The CDR3 region has the DNA TGCAGCGTTGTTACAGGGGGGAGCTCCTACGAGCAGTACTTC. It yields the protein CSVVTGGSSYEQYF.

The rearrangement links TRBV11-2 to TRBJ2-7; D not certain. V lost 1 base, J lost 6 bases, and 7 bases lay in between. The CDR3 extends over 12 amino acids. Germline loops: CDR1 SGHAT, CDR2 FQNNGV. CDR3 residues: CASSLGMGEQYF. The DNA of the CDR3 is TGTGCCAGCAGCTTAGGAATGGGCGAGCAGTACTTC.

V usage is TRBV28 and J usage is TRBJ1-2; TRBD1 might be the D (5 bases). Between the trimmed V and J ends, which lost 5 bases and 8 bases, there was a span of 24 bases. Per the germline V gene, CDR1 is MDHEN and CDR2 is SYDVKM. This CDR3 is built from 16 residues. CDR3 DNA sequence: TGTGCCAGCAGTCCTAGGACACCGCTTCCAACTATGGGCTACACCTTC. Its translation: CASSPRTPLPTMGYTF.

This clone appeared once. The chain links TRBV6-1 to TRBJ2-2; TRBD2 might be the D (5 bases). The CDR3 is 15 amino acids. Trimming took off 0 bases at V and 0 bases at J, with 5 bases between the two ends. Germline CDR1 MNHNS, CDR2 SASEGT. The CDR3 bases are TGTGCCAGCAGTGAAGCACTAGCGAACACCGGGGAGCTGTTTTTT. Amino acids: CASSEALANTGELFF.

V usage is TRBV6-4 and J usage is TRBJ2-5; 7 bases agree with TRBD1. The CDR3 covers 16 residues. CDR1 and CDR2 from the germline V gene are MRHNA and SNTAGT. J lost 3 bases, V lost 0 bases, and 7 bases had no gene match. The DNA of the CDR3 is TGTGCCAGCAGTGACTCTGAAGACAGGGAGAAAGAGACCCAGTACTTC. Translation gives CASSDSEDREKETQYF.

This chain joins TRBV7-9 and TRBJ2-3, with a weak D call TRBD2 (5 bases). With 2 bases removed from V and 8 bases from J, the gap between germline ends came to 17 bases. This CDR3 has 15 residues. Per the germline V gene, CDR1 is SEHNR and CDR2 is FQNEAQ (reference sequence). The CDR3 protein is CASSLRETMPLTQYF. CDR3 DNA sequence: TGTGCCAGCAGCTTAAGGGAGACTATGCCGCTTACGCAGTATTTT. The complete variable domain, with remaining parts taken from reference TRBV7-9 and TRBJ2-3, reads DTGVSQNPRHKITKRGQNVTFRCDPISEHNRLYWYRQTLGQGPEFLTYFQNEAQLEKSRLLSDRFSAERPKGSFSTLEIQRTEQGDSAMYLCASSLRETMPLTQYFGPGTRLTVL.

This clone was counted between two and nine times. Within the sample, other DNA sequences also encode this same CDR3. The chain has TRBV6-5 and TRBJ2-1; weak D call: TRBD2 (6 bases). Germline V lookup: CDR1 MNHEY, CDR2 SVGAGI. The CDR3 contains 15 residues. Trimming left V 2 bases short and J 0 bases short, with 8 bases between. Here the CDR3 reads CASSYGGSSYNEQFF. DNA for the CDR3: TGTGCCAGCAGTTACGGGGGGAGCTCCTACAATGAGCAGTTCTTC.

This chain links TRBV18 with TRBJ1-3; D unclear. Trimming took off 1 base at V and 0 bases at J, with 7 bases between the two ends. Germline V CDR1 and CDR2: KGHSH, LQKENI. The CDR3 sequence is 15 residues long. The CDR3 coding sequence is TGTGCCAGCTCACCACGTAGAGGCTCTGGAAACACCATATATTTT. Protein product: CASSPRRGSGNTIYF.

This clone was detected once. The chain carries TRBV5-1 and TRBJ1-4; perhaps TRBD1 as D (6 bases). The germline V gene has CDR1 SGHRS and CDR2 YFSETQ. V was cut by 0 bases and J by 12 bases, with 12 bases left in between. The CDR3 length is 13 residues. CDR3 loop: CASSLAGEGELFF. The DNA for the CDR3 is TGCGCCAGCAGCTTGGCCGGAGAGGGGGAACTGTTTTTT.

The genes are TRBV18 and TRBJ1-3; no clear D gene. Trimming pared 2 bases from V and 8 bases from J, leaving 4 bases between. The CDR3 length is 11 residues. Germline CDR1 KGHSH, CDR2 LQKENI. This CDR3 reads CASSPGDTIYF. The CDR3 DNA is TGTGCCAGCTCACCAGGGGACACCATATATTTT. The full variable domain, its missing parts supplied by reference TRBV18 and TRBJ1-3, is NAGVMQNPRHLVRRRGQEARLRCSPMKGHSHVYWYRQLPEEGLKFMVYLQKENIIDESGMPKERFSAEFPKEGPSILRIQQVVRGDSAAYFCASSPGDTIYFGEGSWLTVV.

The rearrangement links TRBV5-6 to TRBJ2-1; the match to TRBD2 covers 8 bases. The CDR3 spans 16 residues. Per the germline V gene, CDR1 is SGHDT and CDR2 is YYEEEE. Unmatched junction bases numbered 7, after V lost 1 base and J lost 4 bases. The CDR3 coding sequence is TGTGCCAGCAGCTTGTCCCTAGCGGGCCGGTACAATGAGCAGTTCTTC. Its translation is CASSLSLAGRYNEQFF.